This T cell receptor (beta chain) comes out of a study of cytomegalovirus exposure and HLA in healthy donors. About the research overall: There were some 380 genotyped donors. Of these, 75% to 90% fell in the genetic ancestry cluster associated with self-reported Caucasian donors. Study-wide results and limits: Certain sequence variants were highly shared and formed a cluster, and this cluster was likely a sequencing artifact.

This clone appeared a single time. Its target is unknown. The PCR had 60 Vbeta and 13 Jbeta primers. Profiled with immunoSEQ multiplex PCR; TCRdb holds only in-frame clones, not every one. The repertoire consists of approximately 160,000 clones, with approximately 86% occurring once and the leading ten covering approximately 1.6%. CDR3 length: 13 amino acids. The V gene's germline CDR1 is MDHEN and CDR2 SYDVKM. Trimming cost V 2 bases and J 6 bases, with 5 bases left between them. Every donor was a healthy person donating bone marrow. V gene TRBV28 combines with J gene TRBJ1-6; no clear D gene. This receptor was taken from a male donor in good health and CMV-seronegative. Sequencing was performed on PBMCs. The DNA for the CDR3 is TGTGCCAGCAGTTTACTCGGTAATTCACCCCTCCACTTT. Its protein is CASSLLGNSPLHF.